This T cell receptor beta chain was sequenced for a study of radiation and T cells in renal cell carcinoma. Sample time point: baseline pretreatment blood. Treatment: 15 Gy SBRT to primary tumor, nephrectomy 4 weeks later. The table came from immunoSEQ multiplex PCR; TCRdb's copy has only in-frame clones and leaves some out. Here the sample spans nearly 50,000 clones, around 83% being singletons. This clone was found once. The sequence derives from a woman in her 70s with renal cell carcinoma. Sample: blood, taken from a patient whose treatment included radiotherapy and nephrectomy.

Here the CDR3 DNA reads TGTGCCAGCAGCTTATTACAGGAGATTTCGCCCGGCACCGGGGAGCTGTTTTTT. Translating it yields CASSLLQEISPGTGELFF. The V and J genes are TRBV7-2 and TRBJ2-2; a possible D gene is TRBD1 (5 bases). The germline V gene has CDR1 SGHTA and CDR2 FQGNSA. V dropped 2 bases and J dropped 4 bases, with 20 bases sitting between them. The CDR3 is 18 residues long.